Listed here are 16 T cell receptor beta chains from one sample, sequenced in a study of T cells in localized non-small cell lung cancer. The method was immunoSEQ multiplex PCR; TCRdb's version includes in-frame clones alone and lacks a portion of them. In the table there are some 25,000 clones, about 90% of which are singletons. Sequencing was performed on peripheral blood, taken before any cancer treatment. Receptor source: a woman between 35 and 70 years old with stage I lung adenocarcinoma.

The chain uses TRBV28 and TRBJ1-2, with 9 nucleotides matching TRBD1. This CDR3 is 15 amino acids long. Germline V lookup: CDR1 MDHEN, CDR2 SYDVKM. V lost 1 base and J lost 5; bases outside the gene matches: 5. CDR3 sequence (DNA): TGTGCCAGCAGTTTATACCCGGGGACAGGGTATGGCTACACCTTC. It is translated as CASSLYPGTGYGYTF.

The chain is built from TRBV6-5 and TRBJ2-5, with unresolved D. With 4 bases removed from V and 0 bases from J, the gap between germline ends came to 15 bases. The CDR3 loop spans 16 amino acids. CDR1 and CDR2 (germline): MNHEY, SVGAGI. The CDR3 region is CASSLGTSWYQETQYF. CDR3 coding DNA: TGTGCCAGCAGTTTAGGCACCTCTTGGTACCAAGAGACCCAGTACTTC.

The chain employs TRBV2 and TRBJ2-7, with D possibly TRBD1 on 5 matching bases. The CDR3 sequence is 17 residues long. The germline CDR1 and CDR2 sequences are SNHLY and FYNNEI. V was trimmed by 4 bases and J by 4 bases, leaving 23 bases between them. CDR3 DNA: TGTGCCAGCAGTGGTATTGGATCAGGGAAAAATTATTACGAGCAGTACTTC. Translated: CASSGIGSGKNYYEQYF.

The chain joins TRBV2 to TRBJ2-5; no clear D. The ends were cut back, 5 bases at V and 7 bases at J, with 14 bases in the middle. The V gene's germline CDR1 is SNHLY and CDR2 FYNNEI. The CDR3 is made up of 13 amino acids. CDR3 sequence: CASSPIQLGTQYF. Here the CDR3 DNA reads TGTGCCAGCAGTCCAATCCAGCTAGGGACCCAGTACTTC.

V and J are TRBV7-9 and TRBJ2-2; unclear D gene. The CDR3 is 14 residues long. Germline lookup yields CDR1 SEHNR and CDR2 FQNEAQ (reference sequence). V lost 3 bases, J lost 6 bases, and 11 bases lay in between. CDR3 nucleotides: TGTGCCAGCAGCTTTGGCGCAGTAGCCGGGGAGCTGTTTTTT. Encoded protein: CASSFGAVAGELFF.

The chain employs TRBV5-1 and TRBJ1-3; possibly TRBD1 for D (5 bases). Germline V lookup: CDR1 SGHRS, CDR2 YFSETQ. The V end was cut by 4 bases, the J end by 4 bases, with 12 bases between. CDR3 length: 14 residues. DNA of the CDR3: TGCGCCAGCAGCAGAGGGGAGGCGGGAAACACCATATATTTT. Its protein product is CASSRGEAGNTIYF.

V and J are TRBV5-4 and TRBJ2-2; D is possibly TRBD1 (6 bases). The CDR3 is 15 amino acids. Germline V gives CDR1 SGHNT, CDR2 YYREEE (reference sequence). V was pared by 0 bases and J by 5 bases, with 11 bases between. The CDR3 loop reads CASSLVQGMTGELFF. The CDR3 DNA follows: TGTGCCAGCAGCTTGGTACAGGGCATGACCGGGGAGCTGTTTTTT.

The V gene is TRBV11-2, the J gene TRBJ2-1, with 8 bases fitting TRBD1. J was trimmed by 4 bases and V by 2 bases; bases with no gene match: 10. The CDR3 contains 17 residues. CDR1 and CDR2 (germline): SGHAT, FQNNGV. The CDR3 spells CASSLLRGTGSYNEQFF. In nucleotides, the CDR3 is TGTGCCAGCAGCTTACTTCGAGGGACAGGATCATACAATGAGCAGTTCTTC.

The V and J genes are TRBV5-1 and TRBJ2-1; D might be TRBD2 (6 bases). V was cut by 1 base and J by 6 bases, with 8 bases left in between. Germline lookup yields CDR1 SGHRS and CDR2 YFSETQ. The CDR3 loop spans 13 amino acids. This chain's CDR3 is CASSLYGSNEQFF. The CDR3 DNA is TGCGCCAGCAGCTTGTACGGGAGCAATGAGCAGTTCTTC.

The chain employs TRBV5-4 and TRBJ2-2, with D hard to call. The CDR3 consists of 12 residues. The V end was cut by 4 bases, the J end by 5 bases, with 6 bases between. Germline values: CDR1 SGHNT, CDR2 YYREEE (reference sequence). DNA of the CDR3: TGTGCCAGCAGCCCCTGGACCGGGGAGCTGTTTTTT. This sequence encodes CASSPWTGELFF.

This chain uses TRBV7-2 with TRBJ2-2; D remains ambiguous. Germline assignment: CDR1 SGHTA and CDR2 FQGNSA. This CDR3 is built from 14 residues. The germline V and J ends were trimmed by 5 bases and 8 bases, with 15 bases remaining between them. In nucleotides, the CDR3 is TGTGCCAGCAGCACAATGTCAACGGCGGGGGAGCTGTTTTTT. Its protein is CASSTMSTAGELFF.

This clone appeared once. V is TRBV19 and J is TRBJ2-7; D is possibly TRBD2 (6 bases). Trimming left V 5 bases short and J 4 bases short, with 12 bases between. CDR3 length: 13 amino acids. Germline CDR1 and CDR2: LNHDA and SQIVND (reference sequence). CDR3 nucleotides: TGTGCCAGTAGTGGCGGGAAGAGATACGAGCAGTACTTC. This codes for CASSGGKRYEQYF.

The chain links TRBV11-1 to TRBJ2-3, with a tentative D call TRBD1 (6 bases). The CDR3 is made up of 13 amino acids. Germline loops: CDR1 SGHAT, CDR2 FQDESV (reference sequence). The V gene lost 6 bases and the J gene lost 2 bases, with 9 bases spanning the gap. The CDR3, as DNA: TGTGCCAGCAGACAGGGAGTCACAGATACGCAGTATTTT. The encoded protein is CASRQGVTDTQYF.

This chain uses TRBV18 with TRBJ2-7; D remains ambiguous. The CDR3 runs 15 residues. V lost 2 bases, J lost 2 bases, and 13 bases lay in between. CDR1 is KGHSH and CDR2 is LQKENI in the germline V gene. The CDR3: CASSPEVGKTYEQYF. Written as DNA, the CDR3 is TGTGCCAGCTCACCAGAAGTGGGGAAAACCTACGAGCAGTACTTC.

V gene TRBV10-3 combines with J gene TRBJ2-1, with TRBD1 identical over 8 bases. With 10 bases clipped from V and 9 bases from J, the junction kept 11 bases outside the gene matches. Per the germline V gene, CDR1 is ENHRY and CDR2 is SYGVKD. The CDR3 is 13 amino acids. The CDR3 sequence is CATPPRGPIEQFF. The DNA of the CDR3 is TGTGCCACCCCACCCAGGGGGCCGATTGAGCAGTTCTTC.

This chain's CDR3 is CASSYEVQVNTGELFF. CDR3 sequence (DNA): TGTGCCAGCAGTTACGAGGTGCAGGTGAACACCGGGGAGCTGTTTTTT. The chain combines TRBV6-5 with TRBJ2-2; D is undetermined. The CDR3 loop spans 16 amino acids. Trimming shortened V by 2 bases and J by 1 base, and 11 bases separated the two germline ends. CDR1 MNHEY and CDR2 SVGAGI come from the germline V gene.